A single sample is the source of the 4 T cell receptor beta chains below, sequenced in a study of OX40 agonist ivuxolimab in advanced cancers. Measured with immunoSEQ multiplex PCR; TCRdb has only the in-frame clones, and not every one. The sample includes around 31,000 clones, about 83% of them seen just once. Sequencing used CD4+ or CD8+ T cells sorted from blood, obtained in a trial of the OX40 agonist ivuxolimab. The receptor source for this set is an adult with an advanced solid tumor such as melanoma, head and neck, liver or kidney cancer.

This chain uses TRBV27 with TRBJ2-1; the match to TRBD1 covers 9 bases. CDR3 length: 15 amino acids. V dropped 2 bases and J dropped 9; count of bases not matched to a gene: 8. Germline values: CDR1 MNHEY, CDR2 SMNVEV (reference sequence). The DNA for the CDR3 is TGTGCCAGCAGTTTAGTCGGGACAGGGTTTCGTGAGCAGTTCTTC. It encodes CASSLVGTGFREQFF.

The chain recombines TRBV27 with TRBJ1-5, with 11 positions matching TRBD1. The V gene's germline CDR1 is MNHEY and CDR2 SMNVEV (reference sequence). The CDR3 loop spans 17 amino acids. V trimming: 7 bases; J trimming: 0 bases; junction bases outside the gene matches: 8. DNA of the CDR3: TGTGCCAGCAAAGGGACAGGGGGAAGATATAGCAATCAGCCCCAGCATTTT. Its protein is CASKGTGGRYSNQPQHF.

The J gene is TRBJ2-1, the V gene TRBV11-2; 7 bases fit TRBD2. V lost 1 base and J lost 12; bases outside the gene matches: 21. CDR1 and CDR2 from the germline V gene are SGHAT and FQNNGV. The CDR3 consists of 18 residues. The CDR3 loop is CASSLVLTSRTTFGRQFF. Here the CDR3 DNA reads TGTGCCAGCAGCTTAGTCCTGACTAGCAGAACGACGTTTGGGAGGCAGTTCTTC.

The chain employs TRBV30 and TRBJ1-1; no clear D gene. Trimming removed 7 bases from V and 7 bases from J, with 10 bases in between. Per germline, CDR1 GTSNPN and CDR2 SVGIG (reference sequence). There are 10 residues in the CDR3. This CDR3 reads CASMTLEAFF. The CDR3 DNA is TGTGCCTCAATGACCCTTGAAGCTTTCTTT.